Here is one T cell receptor (beta chain) with its context. Sequencing used immunoSEQ multiplex PCR; TCRdb keeps in-frame clones, though not all of them. The table records 800,000 or so clones, 95% to 97% of them present only once. Germline V gives CDR1 SGHTA, CDR2 FQGNSA. The CDR3 covers 16 residues. V lost 6 bases to trimming and J lost 7 bases; unmatched junction nucleotides: 7. These data are taken from a study of shared clonotypes between healthy human individuals. Naive CD8 populations comprised CD45RO-negative cells positively selected for CCR7, excluding terminally differentiated effector memory CD45RA+ cells.

Sequenced sample: naive CD8+ T cells sorted from blood. This rearrangement joins TRBV7-2 to TRBJ2-1; 15 nucleotides agree with TRBD2. The TCR comes from a man aged 25 to 45 in good health. The CDR3 bases are TGTGCCAGCAGGTGGACTAGCGGGAGGGCGGGTAATGAGCAGTTCTTC. It translates to CASRWTSGRAGNEQFF. Full variable domain (rest looked up from reference TRBV7-2 and TRBJ2-1): GAGVSQSPSNKVTEKGKDVELRCDPISGHTALYWYRQSLGQGLEFLIYFQGNSAPDKSGLPSDRFSAERTGGSVSTLTIQRTQQEDSAVYLCASRWTSGRAGNEQFFGPGTRLTVL.